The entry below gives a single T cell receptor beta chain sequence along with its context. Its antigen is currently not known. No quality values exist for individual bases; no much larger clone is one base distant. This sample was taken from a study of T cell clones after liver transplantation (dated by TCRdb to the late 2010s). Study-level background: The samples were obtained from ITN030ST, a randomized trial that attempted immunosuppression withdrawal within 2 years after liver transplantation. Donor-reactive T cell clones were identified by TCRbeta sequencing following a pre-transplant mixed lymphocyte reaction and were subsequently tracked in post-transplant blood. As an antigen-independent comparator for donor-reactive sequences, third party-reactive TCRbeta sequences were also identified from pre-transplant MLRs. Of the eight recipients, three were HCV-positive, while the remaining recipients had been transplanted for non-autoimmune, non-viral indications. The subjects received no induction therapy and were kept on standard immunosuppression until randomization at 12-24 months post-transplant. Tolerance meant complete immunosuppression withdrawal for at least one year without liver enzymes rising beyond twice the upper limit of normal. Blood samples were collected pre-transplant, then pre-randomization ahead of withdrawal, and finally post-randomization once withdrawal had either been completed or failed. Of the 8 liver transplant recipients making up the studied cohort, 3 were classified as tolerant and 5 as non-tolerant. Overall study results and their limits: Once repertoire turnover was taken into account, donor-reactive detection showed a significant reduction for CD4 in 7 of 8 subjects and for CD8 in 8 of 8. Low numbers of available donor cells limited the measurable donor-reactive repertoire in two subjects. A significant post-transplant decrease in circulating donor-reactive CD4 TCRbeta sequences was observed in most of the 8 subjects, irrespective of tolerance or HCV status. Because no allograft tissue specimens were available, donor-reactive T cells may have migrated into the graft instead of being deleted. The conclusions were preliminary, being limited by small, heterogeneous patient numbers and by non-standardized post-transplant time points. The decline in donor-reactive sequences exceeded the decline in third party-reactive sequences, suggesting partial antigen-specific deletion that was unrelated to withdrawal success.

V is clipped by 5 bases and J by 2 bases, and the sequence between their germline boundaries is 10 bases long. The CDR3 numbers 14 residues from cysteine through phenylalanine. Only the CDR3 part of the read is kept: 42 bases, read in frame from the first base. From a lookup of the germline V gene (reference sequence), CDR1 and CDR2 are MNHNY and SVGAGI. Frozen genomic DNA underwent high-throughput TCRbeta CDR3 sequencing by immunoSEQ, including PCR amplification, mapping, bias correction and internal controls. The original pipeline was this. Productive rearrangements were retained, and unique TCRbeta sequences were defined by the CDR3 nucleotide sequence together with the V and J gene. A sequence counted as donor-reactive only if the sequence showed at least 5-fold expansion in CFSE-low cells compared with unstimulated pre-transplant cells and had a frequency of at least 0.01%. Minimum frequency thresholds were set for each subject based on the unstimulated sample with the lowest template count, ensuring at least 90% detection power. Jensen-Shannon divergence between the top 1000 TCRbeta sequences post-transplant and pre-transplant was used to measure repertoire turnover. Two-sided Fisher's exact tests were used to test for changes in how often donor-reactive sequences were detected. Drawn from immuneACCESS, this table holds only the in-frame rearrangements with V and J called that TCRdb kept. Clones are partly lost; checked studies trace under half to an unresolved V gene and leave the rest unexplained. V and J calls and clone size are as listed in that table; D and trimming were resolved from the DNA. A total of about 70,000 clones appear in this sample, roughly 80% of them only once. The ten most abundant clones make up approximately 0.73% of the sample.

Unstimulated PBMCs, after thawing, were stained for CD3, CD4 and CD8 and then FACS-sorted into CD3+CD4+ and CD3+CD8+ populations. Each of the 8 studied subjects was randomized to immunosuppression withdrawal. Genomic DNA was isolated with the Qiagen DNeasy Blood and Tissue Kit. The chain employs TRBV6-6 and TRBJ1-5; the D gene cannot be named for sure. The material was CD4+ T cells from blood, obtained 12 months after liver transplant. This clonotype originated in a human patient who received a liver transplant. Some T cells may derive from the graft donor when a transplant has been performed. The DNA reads TGTGCCAGCAGTCTACAAGGAGGCAATCAGCCCCAGCATTTT. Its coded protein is CASSLQGGNQPQHF.